The 15 T cell receptor beta chains in this list originate from one sample, sequenced in a study of blood T cell repertoires in COVID-19. Repertoires were generated with immunoSEQ multiplex PCR, while TCRdb's copy carries only in-frame clones and drops some. Of roughly 460,000 clones listed, around 90% are singletons. Sequenced material: peripheral blood. All receptors come from a man younger than 30 with COVID-19, enrolled during active disease.

The chain joins TRBV5-4 to TRBJ2-7; 10 bases map to TRBD2. Trimming took 3 bases from V and 5 from J; bases not matched to a gene: 5. CDR1 is SGHNT, CDR2 YYREEE, per germline (reference sequence). This CDR3 has 14 amino acids. CDR3 loop: CASSWLAGGHEQYF. For the CDR3, the DNA is TGTGCCAGCAGCTGGTTAGCGGGAGGTCACGAGCAGTACTTC.

The chain recombines TRBV30 with TRBJ2-7; no reliable D call. The V end lost 2 bases, the J end lost 2 bases, and 10 bases lay between the germline ends. Per germline, CDR1 GTSNPN and CDR2 SVGIG (reference sequence). The CDR3 has 13 residues. CDR3 amino acids: CAWSWAEAYEQYF. As DNA, the CDR3 is TGTGCCTGGAGTTGGGCCGAAGCCTACGAGCAGTACTTC. The full variable domain, completed using reference TRBV30 and TRBJ2-7, is SQTIHQWPATLVQPVGSPLSLECTVEGTSNPNLYWYRQAAGRGLQLLFYSVGIGQISSEVPQNLSASRPQDRQFILSSKKLLLSDSGFYLCAWSWAEAYEQYFGPGTRLTVT.

This chain links TRBV16 with TRBJ2-4, with D uncertain. Germline V lookup: CDR1 KGHSY, CDR2 FQNENV. CDR3 length: 15 residues. V was shortened by 0 bases and J by 4 bases, with 10 bases between the two germline ends. The chain's CDR3 is CASSQSRTQKNIQYF. CDR3 coding DNA: TGTGCCAGCAGCCAATCTCGCACACAAAAAAACATTCAGTACTTC.

This rearrangement joins TRBV7-6 to TRBJ2-2; 9 positions match TRBD1. The ends lost 4 bases at V and 4 bases at J; junction bases unmatched: 7. Germline CDR1 reads SGHVS; CDR2 reads FNYEAQ. The CDR3 covers 16 residues. The chain's CDR3 is CASSSRDRASTGELFF. For the CDR3, the DNA is TGTGCCAGCAGCTCCCGGGACAGGGCCTCCACCGGGGAGCTGTTTTTT.

J is TRBJ1-1 and V is TRBV7-9; 9 positions agree with TRBD1. Per germline, CDR1 SEHNR and CDR2 FQNEAQ (reference sequence). This CDR3 has 14 amino acids. With 1 base clipped from V and 11 bases from J, the junction kept 8 bases outside the gene matches. CDR3 nucleotide sequence: TGTGCCAGCAGCTTAGGGACAGGGGCGATGGGGGCTTTCTTT. This codes for CASSLGTGAMGAFF.

This sequence joins TRBV30 and TRBJ2-7; D may be TRBD1 (5 bases). The CDR3 has 12 residues. CDR1 and CDR2 from the germline V gene are GTSNPN and SVGIG (reference sequence). V lost 2 bases to trimming and J lost 2 bases, with 7 bases between them. The CDR3 is CAWSRTTYEQYF. Here the CDR3 DNA reads TGTGCCTGGAGTCGGACAACCTACGAGCAGTACTTC.

This rearrangement joins TRBV18 to TRBJ2-1; 7 bases are shared with TRBD1. CDR3 length equals 15 residues. Trimming cost V 2 bases and J 5 bases; bases outside gene matches: 6. Germline CDR1 is KGHSH and CDR2 is LQKENI. CDR3 coding DNA: TGTGCCAGCTCACCAGGGCACAGGGGCAACAATGAGCAGTTCTTC. It encodes CASSPGHRGNNEQFF.

The CDR3 loop is CATSRDVRQPQHF. The CDR3 DNA follows: TGTGCCACCAGCAGAGATGTGAGGCAGCCCCAGCATTTT. V and J are TRBV15 and TRBJ1-5, with D uncertain. From germline, CDR1 is LNHNV and CDR2 YYDKDF (reference sequence). There are 13 residues in the CDR3. V was trimmed by 0 bases and J by 7 bases, leaving 7 bases between them.

This clone was found once. CDR3 sequence (DNA): TGTGCCAGCAGCTTGGGACAGAAGAACACTGAAGCTTTCTTT. This codes for CASSLGQKNTEAFF. J is TRBJ1-1 and V is TRBV5-5; possibly TRBD1 for D (5 bases). Looked up from germline, CDR1 is SGHKS and CDR2 is YYEKEE (reference sequence). The CDR3 is made up of 14 amino acids. Trimming pared 0 bases from V and 1 base from J, leaving 7 bases between.

This clone has only a few counts. The rearrangement joins TRBV7-9 to TRBJ1-2; D is ambiguous. Looked up from germline, CDR1 is SEHNR and CDR2 is FQNEAQ (reference sequence). This CDR3 comprises 13 residues. V lost 5 bases, J lost 4 bases, and 11 bases lay in between. The CDR3 DNA is TGTGCCAGCAGCCCAGAGCGGACCTATGGCTACACCTTC. This translates into CASSPERTYGYTF.

The rearrangement joins TRBV14 to TRBJ1-4; the match to TRBD1 covers 7 bases. Trimming cost V 6 bases and J 2 bases; bases outside gene matches: 12. This CDR3 is 17 amino acids long. The germline V gene encodes CDR1 SGHDN and CDR2 FVKESK. The CDR3 reads CASSKRQGSFTNEKLFF. In nucleotides, the CDR3 is TGTGCCAGCAGTAAAAGACAGGGATCGTTTACTAATGAAAAACTGTTTTTT.

This chain links TRBV12-3 or TRBV12-4 with TRBJ1-2; 7 nucleotides agree with TRBD1. The CDR3 covers 12 residues. Trimming took 6 bases from V and 8 from J; bases not matched to a gene: 6. CDR3: CASRTQGLGYTF. Written as DNA, the CDR3 is TGTGCCAGCAGAACACAGGGGTTGGGCTACACCTTC.

On this clone: Distinct nucleotide sequences in the sample also encode this CDR3. The J gene is TRBJ2-7, the V gene TRBV16; D gene ambiguous. The CDR3 runs to 14 residues. V was pared by 1 base and J by 0 bases, with 7 bases between. Germline CDR1 and CDR2: KGHSY and FQNENV. In nucleotides, the CDR3 is TGTGCCAGCAGCCAATGGGCCGACTCCTACGAGCAGTACTTC. This codes for CASSQWADSYEQYF.

The chain employs TRBV19 and TRBJ1-1; 8 bases are shared with TRBD1. CDR3 length: 13 residues. Unmatched junction bases numbered 7, after V lost 8 bases and J lost 5 bases. Germline V lookup: CDR1 LNHDA, CDR2 SQIVND (reference sequence). The chain's CDR3 is CASSQGAVTEAFF. CDR3 sequence (DNA): TGTGCCAGTTCTCAGGGGGCGGTGACTGAAGCTTTCTTT.

The rearrangement joins TRBV2 to TRBJ1-6; 9 nucleotides align to TRBD1. The length of the CDR3 is 13 residues. J lost 9 bases, V lost 6 bases, and 3 bases had no gene match. The germline V gene encodes CDR1 SNHLY and CDR2 FYNNEI. The CDR3 bases are TGTGCCAGCAGGGGACAGGGCCGTTCACCCCTCCACTTT. Amino acids: CASRGQGRSPLHF.